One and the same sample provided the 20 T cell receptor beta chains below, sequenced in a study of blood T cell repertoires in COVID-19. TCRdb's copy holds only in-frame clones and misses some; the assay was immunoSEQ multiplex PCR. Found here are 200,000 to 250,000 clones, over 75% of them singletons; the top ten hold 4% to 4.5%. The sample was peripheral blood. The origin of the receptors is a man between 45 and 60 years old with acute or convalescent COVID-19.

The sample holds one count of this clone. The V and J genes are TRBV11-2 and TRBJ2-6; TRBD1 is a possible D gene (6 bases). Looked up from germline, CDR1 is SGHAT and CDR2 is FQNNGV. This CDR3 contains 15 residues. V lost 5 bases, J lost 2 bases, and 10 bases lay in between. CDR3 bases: TGTGCCAGCAGCCTCCACAGGGCTGGGGCCAACGTCCTGACTTTC. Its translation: CASSLHRAGANVLTF.

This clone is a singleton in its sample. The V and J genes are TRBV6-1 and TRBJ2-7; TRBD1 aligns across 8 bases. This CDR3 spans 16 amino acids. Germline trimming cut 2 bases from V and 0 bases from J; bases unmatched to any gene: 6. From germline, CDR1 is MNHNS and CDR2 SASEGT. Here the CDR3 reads CASSEPGQGSSYEQYF. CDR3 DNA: TGTGCCAGCAGTGAACCTGGACAGGGAAGCTCCTACGAGCAGTACTTC.

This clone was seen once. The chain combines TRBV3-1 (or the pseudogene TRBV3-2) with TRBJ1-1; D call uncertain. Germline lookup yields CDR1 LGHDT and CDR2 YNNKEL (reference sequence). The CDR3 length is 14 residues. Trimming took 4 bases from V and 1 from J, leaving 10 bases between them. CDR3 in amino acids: CASSLGLKNTEAFF. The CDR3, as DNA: TGTGCCAGCAGCCTAGGACTGAAGAACACTGAAGCTTTCTTT.

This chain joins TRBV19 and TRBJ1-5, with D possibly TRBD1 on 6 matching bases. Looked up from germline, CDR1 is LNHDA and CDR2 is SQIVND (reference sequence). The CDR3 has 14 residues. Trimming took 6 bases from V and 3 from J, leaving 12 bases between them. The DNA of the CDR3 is TGTGCCAGTAGCCTGGACAGTAACAATCAGCCCCAGCATTTT. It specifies CASSLDSNNQPQHF.

The CDR3 nucleotides are TGTGCCAGTACCGATGTCATTGGGGGCCGCGAGCAGTACTTC. Translating it yields CASTDVIGGREQYF. The V and J genes are TRBV19 and TRBJ2-7, with a tentative D call TRBD1 (6 bases). This CDR3 has 14 amino acids. Germline loops: CDR1 LNHDA, CDR2 SQIVND (reference sequence). V lost 7 bases, J lost 6 bases, and 19 bases lay in between. The full variable domain, rest sourced from reference TRBV19 and TRBJ2-7, is DGGITQSPKYLFRKEGQNVTLSCEQNLNHDAMYWYRQDPGQGLRLIYYSQIVNDFQKGDIAEGYSVSREKKESFPLTVTSAQKNPTAFYLCASTDVIGGREQYFGPGTRLTVT.

The CDR3 here is CASRRTGDGANVLTF. CDR3 bases: TGTGCCAGCAGACGGACAGGGGATGGAGCCAACGTCCTGACTTTC. The rearrangement uses TRBV7-9 and TRBJ2-6; 9 bases fit TRBD1. CDR1 SEHNR and CDR2 FQNEAQ come from the germline V gene (reference sequence). The CDR3 loop spans 15 amino acids. The trim removed 6 bases at V and 7 bases at J, leaving 7 bases unmatched.

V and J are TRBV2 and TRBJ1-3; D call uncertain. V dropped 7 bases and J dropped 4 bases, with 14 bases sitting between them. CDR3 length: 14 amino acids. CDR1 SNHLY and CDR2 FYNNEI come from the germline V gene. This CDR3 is CASMLWASGNTIYF. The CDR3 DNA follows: TGTGCCAGCATGTTGTGGGCGTCAGGAAACACCATATATTTT.

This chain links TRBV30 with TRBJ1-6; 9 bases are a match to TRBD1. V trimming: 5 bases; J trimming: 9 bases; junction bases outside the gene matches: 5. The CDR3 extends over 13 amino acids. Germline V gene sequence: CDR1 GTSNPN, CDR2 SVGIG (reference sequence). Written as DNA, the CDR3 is TGTGCCTGGGGCCCACAGGGGGCTTCACCCCTCCACTTT. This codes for CAWGPQGASPLHF.

CDR3 sequence (DNA): TGCGCCAGCAGCGGCCGGGAAAGTGTTTCCACTGAAGCTTTCTTT. It is translated as CASSGRESVSTEAFF. The chain employs TRBV4-1 and TRBJ1-1; D gene ambiguous. Germline assignment: CDR1 MGHRA and CDR2 YSYEKL. The V end was cut by 5 bases, the J end by 4 bases, with 17 bases between. CDR3 length: 15 amino acids.

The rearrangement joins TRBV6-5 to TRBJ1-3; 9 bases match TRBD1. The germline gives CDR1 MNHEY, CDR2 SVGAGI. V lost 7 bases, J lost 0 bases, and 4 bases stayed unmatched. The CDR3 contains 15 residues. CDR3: CASTPDRGSGNTIYF. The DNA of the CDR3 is TGTGCCAGCACCCCGGACAGGGGCTCTGGAAACACCATATATTTT.

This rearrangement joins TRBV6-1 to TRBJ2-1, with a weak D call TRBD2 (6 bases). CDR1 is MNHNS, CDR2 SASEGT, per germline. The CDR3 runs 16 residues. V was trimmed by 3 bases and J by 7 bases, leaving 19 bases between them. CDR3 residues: CASSDGGSGAGNEQFF. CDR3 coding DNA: TGTGCCAGCAGTGATGGGGGGTCAGGCGCGGGGAATGAGCAGTTCTTC.

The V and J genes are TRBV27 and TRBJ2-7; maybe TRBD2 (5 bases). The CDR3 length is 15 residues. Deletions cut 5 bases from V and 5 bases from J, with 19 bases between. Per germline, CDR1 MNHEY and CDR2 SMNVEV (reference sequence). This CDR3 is CASSLLGERYHEQYF. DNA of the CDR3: TGTGCCAGCAGTCTCCTCGGGGAGAGATACCACGAGCAGTACTTC.

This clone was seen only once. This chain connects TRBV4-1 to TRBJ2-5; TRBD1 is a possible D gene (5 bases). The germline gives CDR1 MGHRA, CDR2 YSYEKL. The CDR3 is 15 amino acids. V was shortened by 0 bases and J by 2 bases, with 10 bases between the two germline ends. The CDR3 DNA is TGCGCCAGCAGCCAAGAAGGCAGGGATCAAGAGACCCAGTACTTC. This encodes CASSQEGRDQETQYF.

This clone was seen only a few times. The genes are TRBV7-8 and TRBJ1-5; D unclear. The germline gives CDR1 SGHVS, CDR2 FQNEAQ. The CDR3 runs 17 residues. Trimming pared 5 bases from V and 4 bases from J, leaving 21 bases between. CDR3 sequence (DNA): TGTGCCAGCAGCGCCTATCTCGGCGGCCCAGCGAATCAGCCCCAGCATTTT. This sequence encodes CASSAYLGGPANQPQHF.

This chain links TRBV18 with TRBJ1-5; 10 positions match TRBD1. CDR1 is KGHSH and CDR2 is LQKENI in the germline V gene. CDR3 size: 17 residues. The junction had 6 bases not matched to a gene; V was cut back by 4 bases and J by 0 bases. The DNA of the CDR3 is TGTGCCAGCTCACTGGGACAGGGGACGGATAGCAATCAGCCCCAGCATTTT. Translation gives CASSLGQGTDSNQPQHF.

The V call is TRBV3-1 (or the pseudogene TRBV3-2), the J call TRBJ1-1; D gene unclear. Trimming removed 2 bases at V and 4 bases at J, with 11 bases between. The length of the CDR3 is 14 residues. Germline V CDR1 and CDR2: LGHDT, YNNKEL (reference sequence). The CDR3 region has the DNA TGTGCCAGCAGCCAACTGAGTTCCACCACTGAAGCTTTCTTT. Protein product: CASSQLSSTTEAFF.

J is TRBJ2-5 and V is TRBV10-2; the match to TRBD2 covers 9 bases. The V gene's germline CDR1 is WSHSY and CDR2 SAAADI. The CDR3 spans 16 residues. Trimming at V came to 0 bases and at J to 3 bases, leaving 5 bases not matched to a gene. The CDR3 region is CASSESSGGPEETQYF. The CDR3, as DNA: TGCGCCAGCAGTGAGTCGAGCGGGGGGCCCGAAGAGACCCAGTACTTC.

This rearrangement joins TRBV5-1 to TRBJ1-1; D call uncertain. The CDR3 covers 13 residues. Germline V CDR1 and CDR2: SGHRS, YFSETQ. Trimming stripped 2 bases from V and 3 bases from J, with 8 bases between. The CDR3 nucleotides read TGCGCCAGCAGCTTACTCTCGGACACTGAAGCTTTCTTT. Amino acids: CASSLLSDTEAFF.

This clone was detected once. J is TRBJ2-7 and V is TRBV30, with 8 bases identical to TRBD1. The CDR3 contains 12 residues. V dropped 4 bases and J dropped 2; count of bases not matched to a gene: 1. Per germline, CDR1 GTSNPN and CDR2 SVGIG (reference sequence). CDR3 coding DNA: TGTGCCTGGAAGGACAGGGCCTACGAGCAGTACTTC. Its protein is CAWKDRAYEQYF.

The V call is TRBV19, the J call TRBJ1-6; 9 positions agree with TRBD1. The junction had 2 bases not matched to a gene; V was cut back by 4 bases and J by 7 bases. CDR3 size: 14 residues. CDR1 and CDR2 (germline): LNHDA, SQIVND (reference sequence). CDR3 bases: TGTGCCAGTAGTACCGGACAGGGGAATTCACCCCTCCACTTT. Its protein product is CASSTGQGNSPLHF.